Below, 7 T cell receptor beta chains from the same sample are listed, as sequenced in a study of cytomegalovirus exposure and HLA in healthy donors. The PCR contained 60 Vbeta and 13 Jbeta primers. Sequencing used immunoSEQ multiplex PCR; TCRdb keeps in-frame clones, though not all of them. The data hold some 150,000 clones, with roughly 80% observed a single time. Material: PBMCs. These receptors all come from a middle-aged woman in good health and CMV-seropositive.

The chain carries TRBV5-1 and TRBJ1-2; 9 bases match TRBD1. The V segment lost 5 bases and the J segment 5 bases; nucleotides outside the gene matches: 10. Germline CDR1 reads SGHRS; CDR2 reads YFSETQ. This CDR3 comprises 15 residues. The CDR3 bases are TGCGCCAGCAGGTGGAGCCAGACAGGGGGATATGGCTACACCTTC. This translates into CASRWSQTGGYGYTF.

V gene TRBV29-1 combines with J gene TRBJ2-3, with 10 bases aligning to TRBD2. Looked up from germline, CDR1 is SQVTM and CDR2 is ANQGSEA. This CDR3 has 20 amino acids. J gave up 1 base and V 0 bases, and 16 bases lay outside the gene matches. The chain's CDR3 is CSVEDQASGRALWGTDTQYF. In DNA form, the CDR3 reads TGCAGCGTTGAAGATCAGGCCAGCGGGAGGGCCCTCTGGGGCACAGATACGCAGTATTTT.

This chain joins TRBV19 and TRBJ2-2; D may be TRBD1 (5 bases). Trimming stripped 5 bases from V and 6 bases from J, with 22 bases between. The CDR3 is made up of 17 amino acids. CDR1 and CDR2 (germline): LNHDA, SQIVND (reference sequence). Written as DNA, the CDR3 is TGTGCCAGTAGTGCACAGGCGGAAACCAGGTCGTCCGGGGAGCTGTTTTTT. Protein sequence: CASSAQAETRSSGELFF.

This clone was picked up a small number of times. The chain uses TRBV5-1 and TRBJ2-3; D unclear. Deletions cut 2 bases from V and 3 bases from J, with 10 bases between. This CDR3 contains 14 residues. CDR1 is SGHRS and CDR2 is YFSETQ in the germline V gene. The CDR3 sequence: CASSFDSTTDTQYF. The CDR3 DNA sequence: TGCGCCAGCAGCTTCGACTCGACGACAGATACGCAGTATTTT.

The V gene is TRBV7-6, the J gene TRBJ2-1; 12 bases agree with TRBD2. Germline V lookup: CDR1 SGHVS, CDR2 FNYEAQ. The CDR3 sequence is 20 residues long. J lost 10 bases, V lost 4 bases, and 23 bases had no gene match. In DNA form, the CDR3 reads TGTGCCAGCAGCTCCGTAATCCAGGGACCGACTAGCGGGAGAGGAACGGAGCAGTTCTTC. Protein sequence: CASSSVIQGPTSGRGTEQFF.

This chain connects TRBV4-1 to TRBJ2-3, with TRBD2 identical over 8 bases. V dropped 1 base and J dropped 1; count of bases not matched to a gene: 1. The CDR3 has 15 amino acids. Germline loops: CDR1 MGHRA, CDR2 YSYEKL. The CDR3 protein is CASSQVRGGTDTQYF. The CDR3 nucleotides are TGCGCCAGCAGCCAAGTGCGGGGGGGCACAGATACGCAGTATTTT.

This clone was detected a few times. This sequence joins TRBV5-6 and TRBJ1-3, with D uncertain. V dropped 0 bases and J dropped 0 bases, with 10 bases sitting between them. CDR3 length equals 16 residues. Germline V gene sequence: CDR1 SGHDT, CDR2 YYEEEE. CDR3 region: CASSLGLTSSGNTIYF. The CDR3 region has the DNA TGTGCCAGCAGCTTGGGACTTACGAGCTCTGGAAACACCATATATTTT.